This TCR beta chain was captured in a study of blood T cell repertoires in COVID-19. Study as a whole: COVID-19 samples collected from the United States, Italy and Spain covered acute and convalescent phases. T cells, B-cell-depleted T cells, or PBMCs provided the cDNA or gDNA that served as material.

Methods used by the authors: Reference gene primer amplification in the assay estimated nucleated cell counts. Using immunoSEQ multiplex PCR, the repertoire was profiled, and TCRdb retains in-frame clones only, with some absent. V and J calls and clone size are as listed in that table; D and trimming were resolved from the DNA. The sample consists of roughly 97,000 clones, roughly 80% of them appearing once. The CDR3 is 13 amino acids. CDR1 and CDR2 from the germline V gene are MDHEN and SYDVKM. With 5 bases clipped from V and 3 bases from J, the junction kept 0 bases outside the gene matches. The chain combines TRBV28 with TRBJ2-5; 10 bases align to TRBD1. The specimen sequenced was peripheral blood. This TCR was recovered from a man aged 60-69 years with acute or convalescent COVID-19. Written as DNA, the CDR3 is TGTGCCAGCAGTGGGACAGGGGAAGAGACCCAGTACTTC. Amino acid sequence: CASSGTGEETQYF.